This T cell receptor beta chain was identified in a study of vaccination and CD4 T cells after COVID-19. Study details: The BNT162b2 or mRNA-1273 vaccine was given to participants in two doses. Once diagnosed, patients had post-COVID samples drawn a median approximately 99 days later (range 35 to 161). Following dose two, a median about 65 days (range 14 to 241) passed before post-vaccine samples were taken.

Study-level results: Vaccine-specific clones in convalescent patients were spike mono-reactive in 304 of 307 cases.

As concerns this clonotype: Its antigen remains unidentified.

V lost 5 bases and J lost 5, with 5 bases in between. CDR3 length equals 11 residues. In germline, CDR1 is SEHNR, CDR2 FQNEAQ (reference sequence). Via MiXCR, TCRdb re-called the PCR reads, giving one row per CDR3 protein. This sample has about 14,000 distinct CDR3 sequences, with 65% to 70% found just once. The sequence was collected from a human donor who had recovered from COVID-19. This sample comprised CD4+ T cells from blood, obtained after SARS-CoV-2 vaccination. This chain links TRBV7-9 with TRBJ2-3; TRBD2 is a possible D gene (5 bases). The CDR3 bases are TGTGCCAGCAGCGAGGGAGATACGCAGTATTTT. It encodes CASSEGDTQYF.